These T cell receptor beta chains were read from a single sample in a study of a mutant IDH1 vaccine in newly diagnosed glioma. TCRdb's table, derived via immunoSEQ multiplex PCR, lists solely in-frame clones and lacks some. The data contain tens of thousands of clones, approximately 85% of them seen just once; the ten biggest clones take up 4%. These receptors have no known antigen. The sample was PBMCs, taken from a glioma patient whose treatment included an IDH1 peptide vaccine. The receptors shown here come from a young man with glioma. The CDR3 runs from the conserved cysteine through the conserved F or W. The D gene is left open where the match is weak. Clone size, where shown, is once, few, many, or a class for clones that have expanded.

CDR3: CASSQDPRGARADTQYF
size: NA
length: 17
V: TRBV4-2
J: TRBJ2-3
D: NA

CDR3: CASSVLGAPDYGYTF
size: NA
length: 15
V: TRBV9
J: TRBJ1-2
D: NA

CDR3: CASSPGRQGGRNEQYF
size: NA
length: 16
V: TRBV18
J: TRBJ2-7
D: TRBD2

CDR3: CASSLTSADTQYF
size: once
length: 13
V: TRBV7-6
J: TRBJ2-3
D: NA

CDR3: CASNRLAGGLYEQFF
size: NA
length: 15
V: TRBV7-9
J: TRBJ2-1
D: TRBD2

CDR3: CASSQDLRGVKLFF
size: NA
length: 14
V: TRBV14
J: TRBJ1-4
D: NA

CDR3: CASSLHGLPNTEAFF
size: few
length: 15
V: TRBV5-5
J: TRBJ1-1
D: NA

CDR3: CASSSSYDWGGRGYTF
size: NA
length: 16
V: TRBV27
J: TRBJ1-2
D: NA

CDR3: CASSLQGIIYGYTF
size: NA
length: 14
V: TRBV13
J: TRBJ1-2
D: NA

CDR3: CASRAGGRTEAFF
size: NA
length: 13
V: TRBV6-5
J: TRBJ1-1
D: TRBD1

CDR3: CASVGRRNEKLFF
size: few
length: 13
V: TRBV10-2
J: TRBJ1-4
D: NA

CDR3: CASSLRAGGISYEQYF
size: NA
length: 16
V: TRBV28
J: TRBJ2-7
D: TRBD2

CDR3: CASSLNLNTEAFF
size: NA
length: 13
V: TRBV11-3
J: TRBJ1-1
D: NA

CDR3: CASSVGRGTTEAFF
size: NA
length: 14
V: TRBV18
J: TRBJ1-1
D: TRBD1

CDR3: CASSESTANTGELFF
size: NA
length: 15
V: TRBV2
J: TRBJ2-2
D: NA

CDR3: CASSGSYYEQYF
size: NA
length: 12
V: TRBV10-1
J: TRBJ2-7
D: NA

CDR3: CASSRQGFGYTF
size: NA
length: 12
V: TRBV18
J: TRBJ1-2
D: TRBD1

CDR3: CATRGKTFGDINTEAFF
size: medium-sized
length: 17
V: TRBV15
J: TRBJ1-1
D: NA

CDR3: CASSSTGVTEAFF
size: NA
length: 13
V: TRBV18
J: TRBJ1-1
D: TRBD1

CDR3: CASSLTGTGIYEQYF
size: NA
length: 15
V: TRBV18
J: TRBJ2-7
D: TRBD1

CDR3: CASSLGNQETQYF
size: NA
length: 13
V: TRBV5-1
J: TRBJ2-5
D: NA

CDR3: CASKRSGSTGELFF
size: NA
length: 14
V: TRBV27
J: TRBJ2-2
D: NA

CDR3: CSVVTGYNEQFF
size: NA
length: 12
V: TRBV29-1
J: TRBJ2-1
D: NA

CDR3: CASSLGGNSPLHF
size: NA
length: 13
V: TRBV5-5
J: TRBJ1-6
D: NA

CDR3: CASSSGQLYEQYF
size: NA
length: 13
V: TRBV27
J: TRBJ2-7
D: NA

CDR3: CASSMADRTGELFF
size: NA
length: 14
V: TRBV19
J: TRBJ2-2
D: TRBD1

CDR3: CASSDLDNNYGYTF
size: NA
length: 14
V: TRBV2
J: TRBJ1-2
D: NA

CDR3: CAISESWYLGNGYTF
size: NA
length: 15
V: TRBV10-3
J: TRBJ1-2
D: NA

CDR3: CASSPDTGAYNEQFF
size: NA
length: 15
V: TRBV13
J: TRBJ2-1
D: NA